This T cell receptor (beta chain) comes out of a study of cytomegalovirus exposure and HLA in healthy donors. Notes on the study in general: Many donors carried some public TCRs, although rarity characterized most TCR sequences.

In the case of this clone: Its antigen is still unknown.

The method was immunoSEQ multiplex PCR; TCRdb's version includes in-frame clones alone and lacks a portion of them. The table records about 74,000 clones, 94% of them present only once. This clonotype originated in a man between 18 and 29 years old in good health and CMV-seropositive. What was sequenced was PBMCs.

Here the CDR3 reads CASSESEASGRDEQFF. The CDR3 DNA is TGCGCCAGCAGTGAATCGGAGGCTAGCGGGAGAGATGAGCAGTTCTTC. The rearrangement uses TRBV10-1 and TRBJ2-1; TRBD2 matches 10 bases. CDR1 WNHNN and CDR2 SYGVQD come from the germline V gene (reference sequence). The CDR3 runs to 16 residues. J lost 8 bases, V lost 3 bases, and 10 bases had no gene match.